This is a list of T cell receptor beta chains from one sample in a study of OX40 agonist ivuxolimab in advanced cancers. Repertoires were generated with immunoSEQ multiplex PCR, while TCRdb's copy carries only in-frame clones and drops some. Altogether 96,000 or so clones are present, around 80% being singletons, with the ten largest covering around 5.8%. The sample in question was CD4+ or CD8+ T cells sorted from blood, obtained in a trial of the OX40 agonist ivuxolimab. These receptors were obtained from an adult with an advanced solid tumor such as melanoma, head and neck, liver or kidney cancer. The CDR3 runs from the conserved cysteine through the conserved F or W. A D gene is named only where the DNA matches it firmly. Rows may omit the clone size; those that give it use once, few, many or a size class.

D gene	V gene	J gene	clone size	CDR3 length	CDR3 DNA	CDR3 protein
-	TRBV5-4	TRBJ1-2	-	12	TGTGCCAGCAGCTTGCCCGACGGGGGCTACACCTTC	CASSLPDGGYTF
TRBD1	TRBV29-1	TRBJ2-7	-	12	TGCAGCGCGGGACAGAGGAACTACGAGCAGTACTTC	CSAGQRNYEQYF
-	TRBV5-1	TRBJ2-5	-	14	TGCGCCAGCAGCCAGGGGACTAACCAAGAGACCCAGTACTTC	CASSQGTNQETQYF
-	TRBV30	TRBJ1-2	-	13	TGTGCCTGGAGTCAGCCAGGGCTCTATGGCTACACCTTC	CAWSQPGLYGYTF
-	TRBV7-2	TRBJ1-4	once	15	TGTGCCAGCAGCCCACAACAGGGAGGTAATGAAAAACTGTTTTTT	CASSPQQGGNEKLFF
-	TRBV9	TRBJ2-3	-	16	TGTGCCAGCAGCGTAGTGGGGGGACGGAAAACAGATACGCAGTATTTT	CASSVVGGRKTDTQYF
-	TRBV19	TRBJ1-5	-	17	TGTGCCAGTAGTATAATCGTGGGAAGGTCTGGCAATCAGCCCCAGCATTTT	CASSIIVGRSGNQPQHF
-	TRBV6-1	TRBJ2-7	-	14	TGTGCCAGCAGTGAAGGCCCTGGGGAATACGAGCAGTACTTC	CASSEGPGEYEQYF
-	TRBV15	TRBJ1-4	-	12	TGTGCCACCAGCAGAGATGATCGGGGGCACTTATTT	CATSRDDRGHLF
-	TRBV12-5	TRBJ2-3	-	15	TGTGCTAGTGGTTTCACCTCCGACAGCACAGATACGCAGTATTTT	CASGFTSDSTDTQYF
TRBD1	TRBV11-1	TRBJ1-1	-	14	TGTGCCAGCAGCAGTAGGGGACAGGGGGCCTTAGCTTTCTTT	CASSSRGQGALAFF
-	TRBV20-1	TRBJ1-2	few	10	TGCAGTGCTAGAGAAGGGCGGGTATACTTC	CSAREGRVYF
TRBD2	TRBV10-3	TRBJ2-3	-	19	TGTGCCATCAGTGAGCGGACTAGCGGGAGCGTGACGAGCACAGATACGCAGTATTTT	CAISERTSGSVTSTDTQYF
-	TRBV20-1	TRBJ2-5	-	11	TGCAGTGTTAACATACAAGAGACCCAGTACTTC	CSVNIQETQYF
TRBD1	TRBV7-6	TRBJ1-1	-	15	TGTGCCAGCAGCTCCACAGGGGAGGGGAACACTGAAGCTTTCTTT	CASSSTGEGNTEAFF
-	TRBV7-8	TRBJ2-7	-	11	TGTGCCAGCAGCGCCTACTACGAGCAGTACTTC	CASSAYYEQYF
-	TRBV5-1	TRBJ2-7	-	11	TGCGCCAGCAGCTTTGATGTCGAGCAGTACTTC	CASSFDVEQYF
-	TRBV29-1	TRBJ2-2	-	12	TGCAGCGTTGGCCTGAACACCGGGGAGCTGTTTTTT	CSVGLNTGELFF
-	TRBV5-6	TRBJ1-1	-	14	TGTGCCAGCAGCGAACAGGGCGCGAACACTGAAGCTTTCTTT	CASSEQGANTEAFF
-	TRBV11-3	TRBJ2-2	-	15	TGTGCCAGCAGCTTAGGGCGGATGAACACCGGGGAGCTGTTTTTT	CASSLGRMNTGELFF
-	TRBV6-5	TRBJ2-5	-	15	TGTGCCAGCAGTTACTCGACCGGTTTTCAAGAGACCCAGTACTTC	CASSYSTGFQETQYF
-	TRBV7-9	TRBJ1-2	-	15	TGTGCCAGCAGCTACGGGACCGGGGACATCTATGGCTACACCTTC	CASSYGTGDIYGYTF
-	TRBV7-2	TRBJ2-7	-	13	TGTGCCAGCAGCTTGATGTTAATTTACGAGCAGTACTTC	CASSLMLIYEQYF
TRBD2	TRBV5-6	TRBJ2-1	-	16	TGTGCCAGCAGCGAACTAGCGGGAAGCTCCTACAATGAGCAGTTCTTC	CASSELAGSSYNEQFF
TRBD1	TRBV4-1	TRBJ1-5	-	15	TGCGCCAGCAGGAGCGAGGGAGGGGGCAGTCAGCCCCAGCATTTT	CASRSEGGGSQPQHF
-	TRBV6-6	TRBJ2-2	-	15	TGTGCCAGCAGCCCGGGGCGGGCGAACACCGGGGAGCTGTTTTTT	CASSPGRANTGELFF
TRBD2	TRBV4-3	TRBJ2-7	-	14	TGCGCCAGCAGCCAACTAGCGGGATCCTACGAGCAGTACTTC	CASSQLAGSYEQYF
TRBD1	TRBV2	TRBJ2-7	-	14	TGTGCCAGCAGGTGGACAGGGCAGTCCTACGAGCAGTACTTC	CASRWTGQSYEQYF
-	TRBV6-6	TRBJ1-6	-	15	TGTGCCAGCAGTTACTCCTCCGACGGCGATTCACCCCTCCACTTT	CASSYSSDGDSPLHF